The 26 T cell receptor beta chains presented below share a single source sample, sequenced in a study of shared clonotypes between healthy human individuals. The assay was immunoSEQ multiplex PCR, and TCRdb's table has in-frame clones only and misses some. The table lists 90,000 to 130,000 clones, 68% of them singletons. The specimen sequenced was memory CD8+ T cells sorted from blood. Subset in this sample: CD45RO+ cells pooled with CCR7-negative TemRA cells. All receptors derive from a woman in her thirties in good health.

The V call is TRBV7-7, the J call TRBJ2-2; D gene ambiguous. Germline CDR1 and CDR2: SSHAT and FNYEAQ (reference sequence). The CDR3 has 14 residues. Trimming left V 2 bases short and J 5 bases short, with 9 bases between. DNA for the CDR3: TGTGCCAGCAGCTTAACTGGGCATACCGGGGAGCTGTTTTTT. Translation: CASSLTGHTGELFF.

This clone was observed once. This CDR3 reads CSVGGVDAFF. DNA for the CDR3: TGCAGCGTTGGTGGAGTCGACGCTTTCTTT. The chain links TRBV29-1 to TRBJ1-1; D is unclear. Trimming took off 4 bases at V and 11 bases at J, with 11 bases between the two ends. The CDR3 is made up of 10 amino acids. From germline, CDR1 is SQVTM and CDR2 ANQGSEA.

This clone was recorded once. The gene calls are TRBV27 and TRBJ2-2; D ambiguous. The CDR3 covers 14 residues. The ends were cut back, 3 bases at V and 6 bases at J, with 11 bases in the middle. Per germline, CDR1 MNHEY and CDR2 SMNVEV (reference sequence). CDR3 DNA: TGTGCCAGCAGTTTTGTCGGCGGCCCCGGGGAGCTGTTTTTT. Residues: CASSFVGGPGELFF.

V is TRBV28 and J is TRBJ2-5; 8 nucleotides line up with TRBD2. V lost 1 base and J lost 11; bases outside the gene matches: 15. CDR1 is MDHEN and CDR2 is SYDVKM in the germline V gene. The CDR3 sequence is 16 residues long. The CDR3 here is CASSLSILDGREGQYF. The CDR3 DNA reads TGTGCCAGCAGTTTATCCATCTTGGACGGTCGGGAGGGGCAGTACTTC.

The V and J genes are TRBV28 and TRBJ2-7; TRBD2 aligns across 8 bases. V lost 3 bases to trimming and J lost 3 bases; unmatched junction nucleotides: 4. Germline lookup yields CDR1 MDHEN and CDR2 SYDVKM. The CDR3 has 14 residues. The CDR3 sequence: CASSLASGFYEQYF. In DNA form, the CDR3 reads TGTGCCAGCAGTTTGGCTAGCGGGTTCTACGAGCAGTACTTC.

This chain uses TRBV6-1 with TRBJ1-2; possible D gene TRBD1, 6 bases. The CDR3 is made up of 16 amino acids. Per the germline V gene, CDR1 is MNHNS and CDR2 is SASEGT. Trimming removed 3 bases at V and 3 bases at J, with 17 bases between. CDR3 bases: TGTGCCAGCAGTGATCTGGGGAGGGAGGGGGACTATGGCTACACCTTC. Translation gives CASSDLGREGDYGYTF.

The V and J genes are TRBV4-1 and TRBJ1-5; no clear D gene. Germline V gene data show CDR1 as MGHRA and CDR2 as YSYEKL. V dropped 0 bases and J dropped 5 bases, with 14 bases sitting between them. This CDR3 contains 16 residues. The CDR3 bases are TGCGCCAGCAGCCAAGATGGGGTGGGAGGTGATCAGCCCCAGCATTTT. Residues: CASSQDGVGGDQPQHF.

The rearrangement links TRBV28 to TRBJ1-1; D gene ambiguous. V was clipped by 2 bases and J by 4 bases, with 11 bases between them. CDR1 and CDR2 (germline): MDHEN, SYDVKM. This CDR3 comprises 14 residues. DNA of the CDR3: TGTGCCAGCAGTTTACGTCAAGATAGCACTGAAGCTTTCTTT. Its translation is CASSLRQDSTEAFF. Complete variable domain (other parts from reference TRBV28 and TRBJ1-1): DVKVTQSSRYLVKRTGEKVFLECVQDMDHENMFWYRQDPGLGLRLIYFSYDVKMKEKGDIPEGYSVSREKKERFSLILESASTNQTSMYLCASSLRQDSTEAFFGQGTRLTVV.

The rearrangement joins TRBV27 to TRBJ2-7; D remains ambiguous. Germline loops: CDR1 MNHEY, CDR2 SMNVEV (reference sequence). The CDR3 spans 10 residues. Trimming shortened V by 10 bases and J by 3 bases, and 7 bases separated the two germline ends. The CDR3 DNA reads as TGTGCCATCGATTTCTACGAGCAGTACTTC. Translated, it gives CAIDFYEQYF.

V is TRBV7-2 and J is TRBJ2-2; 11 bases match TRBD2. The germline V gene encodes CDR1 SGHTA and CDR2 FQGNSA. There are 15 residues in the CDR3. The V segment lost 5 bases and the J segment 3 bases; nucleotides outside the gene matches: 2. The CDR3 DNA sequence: TGTGCCAGCAGCCCACTAGCGGGAGACACCGGGGAGCTGTTTTTT. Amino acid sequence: CASSPLAGDTGELFF.

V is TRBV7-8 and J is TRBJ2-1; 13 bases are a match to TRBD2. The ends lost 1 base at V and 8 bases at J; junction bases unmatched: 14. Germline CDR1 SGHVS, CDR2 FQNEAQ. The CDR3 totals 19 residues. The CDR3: CASSLVGTSGTWGWDEQFF. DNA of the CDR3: TGTGCCAGCAGCTTAGTAGGGACTAGCGGGACTTGGGGGTGGGATGAGCAGTTCTTC.

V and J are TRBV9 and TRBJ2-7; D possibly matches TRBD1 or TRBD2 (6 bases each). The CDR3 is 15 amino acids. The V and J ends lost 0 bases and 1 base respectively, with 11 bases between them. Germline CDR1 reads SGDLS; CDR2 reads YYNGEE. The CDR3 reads CASSVGQGTSYEQYF. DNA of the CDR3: TGTGCCAGCAGCGTAGGTCAGGGGACTTCCTACGAGCAGTACTTC.

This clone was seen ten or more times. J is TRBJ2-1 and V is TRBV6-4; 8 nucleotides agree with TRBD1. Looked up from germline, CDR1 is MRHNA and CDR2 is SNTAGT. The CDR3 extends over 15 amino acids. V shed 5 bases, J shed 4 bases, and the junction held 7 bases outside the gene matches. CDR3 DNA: TGTGCCAGCAGTCCCGACAGGGGAGGTTACAATGAGCAGTTCTTC. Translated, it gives CASSPDRGGYNEQFF.

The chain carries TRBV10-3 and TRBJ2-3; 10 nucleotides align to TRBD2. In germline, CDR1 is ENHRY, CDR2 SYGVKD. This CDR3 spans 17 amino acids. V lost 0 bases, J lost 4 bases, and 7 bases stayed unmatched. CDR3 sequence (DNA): TGTGCCATCAGTGAGTCGGGTCCCCTAGCGGGAGCAGATACGCAGTATTTT. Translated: CAISESGPLAGADTQYF.

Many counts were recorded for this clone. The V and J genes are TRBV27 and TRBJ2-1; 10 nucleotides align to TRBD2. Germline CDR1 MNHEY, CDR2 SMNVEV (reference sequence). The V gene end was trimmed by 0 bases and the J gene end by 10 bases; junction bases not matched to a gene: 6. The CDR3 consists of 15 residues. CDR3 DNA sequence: TGTGCCAGCAGTTTATCGGCTAGCGGGAGATGGGAGCAGTTCTTC. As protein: CASSLSASGRWEQFF.

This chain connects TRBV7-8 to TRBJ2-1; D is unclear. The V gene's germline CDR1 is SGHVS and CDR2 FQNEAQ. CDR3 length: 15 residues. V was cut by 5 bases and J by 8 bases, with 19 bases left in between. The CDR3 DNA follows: TGTGCCAGCAGCCCCGCGGCGAGTAGGGTATATGAGCAGTTCTTC. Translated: CASSPAASRVYEQFF.

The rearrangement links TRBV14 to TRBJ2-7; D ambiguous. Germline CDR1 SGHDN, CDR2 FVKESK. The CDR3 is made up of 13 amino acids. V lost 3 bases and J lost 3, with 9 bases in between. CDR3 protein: CASSHGRVYEQYF. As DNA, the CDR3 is TGTGCCAGCAGCCATGGGCGCGTCTACGAGCAGTACTTC.

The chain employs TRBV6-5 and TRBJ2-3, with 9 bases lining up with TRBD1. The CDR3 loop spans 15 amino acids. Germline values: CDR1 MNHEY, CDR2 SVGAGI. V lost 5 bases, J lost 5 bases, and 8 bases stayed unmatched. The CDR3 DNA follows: TGTGCCAGCAGTCCGGGACAGGGAACTTTAGATACGCAGTATTTT. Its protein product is CASSPGQGTLDTQYF.

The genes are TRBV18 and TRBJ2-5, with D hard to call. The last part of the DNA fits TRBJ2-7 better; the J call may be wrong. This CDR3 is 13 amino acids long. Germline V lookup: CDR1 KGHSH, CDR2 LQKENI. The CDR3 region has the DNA TGTGCCAGCTCACTCCATAAGAGCTACGAGCAGTACTTC. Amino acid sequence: CASSLHKSYEQYF.

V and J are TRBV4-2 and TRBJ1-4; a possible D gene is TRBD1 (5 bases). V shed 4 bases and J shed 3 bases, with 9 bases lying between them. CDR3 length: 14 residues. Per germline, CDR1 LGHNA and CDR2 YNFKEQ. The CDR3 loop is CASSLGTANEKLFF. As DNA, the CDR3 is TGTGCCAGCAGCCTAGGGACGGCTAATGAAAAACTGTTTTTT.

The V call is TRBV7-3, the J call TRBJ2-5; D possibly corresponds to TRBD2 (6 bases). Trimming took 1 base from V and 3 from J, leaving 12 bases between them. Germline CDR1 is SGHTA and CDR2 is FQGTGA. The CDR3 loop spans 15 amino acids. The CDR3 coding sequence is TGTGCCAGCAGCTTAAGGCGGGGCAGGGAAGAGACCCAGTACTTC. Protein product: CASSLRRGREETQYF.

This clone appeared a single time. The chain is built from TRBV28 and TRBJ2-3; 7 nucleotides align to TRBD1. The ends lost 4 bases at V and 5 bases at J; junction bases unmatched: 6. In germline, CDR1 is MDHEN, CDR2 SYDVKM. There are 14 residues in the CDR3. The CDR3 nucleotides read TGTGCCAGCAGTTCGGACAGGTACGGAGATACGCAGTATTTT. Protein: CASSSDRYGDTQYF.

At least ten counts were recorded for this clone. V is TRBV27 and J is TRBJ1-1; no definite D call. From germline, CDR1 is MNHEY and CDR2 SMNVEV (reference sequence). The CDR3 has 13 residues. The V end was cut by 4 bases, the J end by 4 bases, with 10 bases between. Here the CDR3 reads CASSYKYGTEAFF. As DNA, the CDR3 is TGTGCCAGCAGTTACAAGTACGGCACTGAAGCTTTCTTT.

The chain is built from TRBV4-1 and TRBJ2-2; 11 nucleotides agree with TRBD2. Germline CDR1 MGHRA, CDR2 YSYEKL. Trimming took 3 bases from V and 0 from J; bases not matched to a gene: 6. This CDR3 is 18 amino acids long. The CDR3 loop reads CASSQIAGGPANTGELFF. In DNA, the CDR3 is TGCGCCAGCAGCCAGATAGCGGGAGGGCCCGCGAACACCGGGGAGCTGTTTTTT.

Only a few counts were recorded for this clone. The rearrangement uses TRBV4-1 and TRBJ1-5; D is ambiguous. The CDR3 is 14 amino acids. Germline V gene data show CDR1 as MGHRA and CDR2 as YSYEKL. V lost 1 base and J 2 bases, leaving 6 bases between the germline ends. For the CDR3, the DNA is TGCGCCAGCAGCCAAGGCAGAGGCAATCAGCCCCAGCATTTT. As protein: CASSQGRGNQPQHF.

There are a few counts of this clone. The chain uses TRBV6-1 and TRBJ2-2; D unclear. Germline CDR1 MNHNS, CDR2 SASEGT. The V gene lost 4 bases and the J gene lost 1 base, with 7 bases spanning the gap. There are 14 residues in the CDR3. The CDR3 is CASSGVVNTGELFF. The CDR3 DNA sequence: TGTGCCAGCAGTGGAGTAGTGAACACCGGGGAGCTGTTTTTT.